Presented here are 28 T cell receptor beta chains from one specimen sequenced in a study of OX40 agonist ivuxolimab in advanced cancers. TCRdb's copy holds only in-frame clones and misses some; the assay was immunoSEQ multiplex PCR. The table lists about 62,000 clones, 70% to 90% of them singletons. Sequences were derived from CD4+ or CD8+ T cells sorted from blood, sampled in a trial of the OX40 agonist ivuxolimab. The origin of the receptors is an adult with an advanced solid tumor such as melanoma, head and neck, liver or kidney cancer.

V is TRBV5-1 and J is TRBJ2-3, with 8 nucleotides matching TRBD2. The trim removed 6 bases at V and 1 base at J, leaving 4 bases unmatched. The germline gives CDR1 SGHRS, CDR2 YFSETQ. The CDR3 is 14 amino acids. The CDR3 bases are TGCGCCAGCACCAAGCGGGGGCGCACAGATACGCAGTATTTT. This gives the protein CASTKRGRTDTQYF.

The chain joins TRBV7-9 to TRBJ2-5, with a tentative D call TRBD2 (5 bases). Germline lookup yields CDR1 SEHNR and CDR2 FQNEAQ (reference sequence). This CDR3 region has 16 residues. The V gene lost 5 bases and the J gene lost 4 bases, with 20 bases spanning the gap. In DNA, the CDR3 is TGTGCCAGCAGCCCAAGCGCCCTCGGGAATCGAGAGACCCAGTACTTC. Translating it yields CASSPSALGNRETQYF.

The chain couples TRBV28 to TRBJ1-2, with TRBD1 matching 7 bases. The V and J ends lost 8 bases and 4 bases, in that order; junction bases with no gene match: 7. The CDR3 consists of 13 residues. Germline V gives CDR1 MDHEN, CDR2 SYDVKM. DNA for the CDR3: TGTGCCAGCCGACTAGGGGGCGGCTATGGCTACACCTTC. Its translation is CASRLGGGYGYTF.

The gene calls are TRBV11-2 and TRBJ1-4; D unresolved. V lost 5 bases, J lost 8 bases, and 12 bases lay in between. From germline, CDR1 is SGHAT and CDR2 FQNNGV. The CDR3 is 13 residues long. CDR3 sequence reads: CASSGRVGEKLFF. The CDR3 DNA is TGTGCCAGCAGCGGGAGGGTGGGGGAAAAACTGTTTTTT.

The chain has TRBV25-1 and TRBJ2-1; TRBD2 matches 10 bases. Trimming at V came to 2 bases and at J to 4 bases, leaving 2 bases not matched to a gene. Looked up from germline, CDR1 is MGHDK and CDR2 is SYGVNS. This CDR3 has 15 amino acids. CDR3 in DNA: TGTGCCAGCAGTGAAACGGGACTAGCGTACAATGAGCAGTTCTTC. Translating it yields CASSETGLAYNEQFF.

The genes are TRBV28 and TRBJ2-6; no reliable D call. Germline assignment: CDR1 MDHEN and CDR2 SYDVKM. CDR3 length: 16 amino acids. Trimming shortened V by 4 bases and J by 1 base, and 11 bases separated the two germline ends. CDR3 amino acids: CASSSEGLSGANVLTF. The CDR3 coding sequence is TGTGCCAGCAGTTCCGAAGGCCTTTCTGGGGCCAACGTCCTGACTTTC. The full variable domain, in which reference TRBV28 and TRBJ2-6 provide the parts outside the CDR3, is DVKVTQSSRYLVKRTGEKVFLECVQDMDHENMFWYRQDPGLGLRLIYFSYDVKMKEKGDIPEGYSVSREKKERFSLILESASTNQTSMYLCASSSEGLSGANVLTFGAGSRLTVL.

CDR3 amino acids: CASGLGSDQPQHF. CDR3 DNA: TGTGCCAGCGGGTTGGGGTCGGATCAGCCCCAGCATTTT. The chain has TRBV2 and TRBJ1-5; D is uncertain. Trimming removed 8 bases at V and 5 bases at J, with 13 bases between. The CDR3 sequence is 13 residues long. Germline V gives CDR1 SNHLY, CDR2 FYNNEI.

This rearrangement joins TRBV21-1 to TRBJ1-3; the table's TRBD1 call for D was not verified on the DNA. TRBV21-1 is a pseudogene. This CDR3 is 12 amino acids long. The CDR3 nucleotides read TGCGACGTGACAGGGATAGGAAACACCATATATTTT. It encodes CDVTGIGNTIYF.

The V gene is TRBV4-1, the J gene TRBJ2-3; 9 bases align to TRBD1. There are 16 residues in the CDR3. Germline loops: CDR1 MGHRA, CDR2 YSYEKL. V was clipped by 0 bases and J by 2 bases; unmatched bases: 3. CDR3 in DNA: TGCGCCAGCAGCCAAGACAGGACAGGGGCCACAGATACGCAGTATTTT. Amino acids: CASSQDRTGATDTQYF.

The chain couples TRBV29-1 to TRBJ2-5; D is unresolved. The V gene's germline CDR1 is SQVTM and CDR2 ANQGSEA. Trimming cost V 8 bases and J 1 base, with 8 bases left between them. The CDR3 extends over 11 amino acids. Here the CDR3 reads CSYDFQETQYF. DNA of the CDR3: TGCAGCTACGACTTCCAAGAGACCCAGTACTTC.

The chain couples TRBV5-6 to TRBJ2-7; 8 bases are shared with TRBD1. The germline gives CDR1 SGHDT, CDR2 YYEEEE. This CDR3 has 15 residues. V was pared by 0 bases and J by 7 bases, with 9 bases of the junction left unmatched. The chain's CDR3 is CASSLVAGGTGEQYF. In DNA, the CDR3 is TGTGCCAGCAGCTTGGTGGCAGGGGGCACGGGGGAGCAGTACTTC.

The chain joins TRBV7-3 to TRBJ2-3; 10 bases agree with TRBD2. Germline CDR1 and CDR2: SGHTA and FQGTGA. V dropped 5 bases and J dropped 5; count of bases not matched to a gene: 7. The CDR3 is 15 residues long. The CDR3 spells CASSRRSSGRDTQYF. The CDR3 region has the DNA TGTGCCAGCAGCCGACGGTCTAGCGGGAGAGATACGCAGTATTTT. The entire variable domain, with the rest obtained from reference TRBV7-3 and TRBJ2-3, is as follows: GAGVSQTPSNKVTEKGKYVELRCDPISGHTALYWYRQSLGQGPEFLIYFQGTGAADDSGLPNDRFFAVRPEGSVSTLKIQRTERGDSAVYLCASSRRSSGRDTQYFGPGTRLTVL.

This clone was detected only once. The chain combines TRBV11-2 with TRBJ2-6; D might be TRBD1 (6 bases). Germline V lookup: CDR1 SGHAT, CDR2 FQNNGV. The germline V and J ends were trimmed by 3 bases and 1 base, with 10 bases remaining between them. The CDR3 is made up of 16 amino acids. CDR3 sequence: CASSFSGQSGANVLTF. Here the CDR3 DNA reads TGTGCCAGCAGCTTCTCAGGACAGTCTGGGGCCAACGTCCTGACTTTC.

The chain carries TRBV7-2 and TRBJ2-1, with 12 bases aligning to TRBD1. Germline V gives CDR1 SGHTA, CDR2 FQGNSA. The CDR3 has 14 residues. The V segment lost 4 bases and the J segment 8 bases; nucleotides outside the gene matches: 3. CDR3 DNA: TGTGCCAGCAGCTGGGGACAGGGGGCCTATGAGCAGTTCTTC. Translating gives CASSWGQGAYEQFF.

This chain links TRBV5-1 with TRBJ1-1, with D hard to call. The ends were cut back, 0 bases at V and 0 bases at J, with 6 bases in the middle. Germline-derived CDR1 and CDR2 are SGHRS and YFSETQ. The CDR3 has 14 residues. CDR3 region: CASSLGPMNTEAFF. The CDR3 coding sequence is TGCGCCAGCAGCTTGGGGCCTATGAACACTGAAGCTTTCTTT.

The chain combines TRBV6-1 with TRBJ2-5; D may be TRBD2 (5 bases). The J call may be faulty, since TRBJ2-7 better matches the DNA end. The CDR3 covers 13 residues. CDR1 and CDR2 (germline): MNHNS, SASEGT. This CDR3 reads CASSDGSAVEQYF. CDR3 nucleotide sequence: TGTGCCAGCAGTGACGGTAGCGCGGTCGAGCAGTACTTC.

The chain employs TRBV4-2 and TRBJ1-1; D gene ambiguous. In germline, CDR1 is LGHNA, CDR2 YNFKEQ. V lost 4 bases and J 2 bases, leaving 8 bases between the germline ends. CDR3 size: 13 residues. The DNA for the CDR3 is TGTGCCAGCAGCCGCGGGGATAACACTGAAGCTTTCTTT. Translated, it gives CASSRGDNTEAFF.

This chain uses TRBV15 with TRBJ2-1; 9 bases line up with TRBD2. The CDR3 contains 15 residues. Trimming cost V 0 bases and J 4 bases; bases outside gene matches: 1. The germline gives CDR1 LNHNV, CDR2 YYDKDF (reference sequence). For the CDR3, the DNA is TGTGCCACCAGCAGAGAAGCGGGAGGTTACAATGAGCAGTTCTTC. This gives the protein CATSREAGGYNEQFF.

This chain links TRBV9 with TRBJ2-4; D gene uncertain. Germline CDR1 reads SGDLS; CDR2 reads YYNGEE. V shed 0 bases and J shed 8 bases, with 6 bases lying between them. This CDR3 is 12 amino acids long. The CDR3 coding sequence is TGTGCCAGCAGCGTAGAAGGTGACATTCAGTACTTC. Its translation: CASSVEGDIQYF. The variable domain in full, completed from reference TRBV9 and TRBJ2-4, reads DSGVTQTPKHLITATGQRVTLRCSPRSGDLSVYWYQQSLDQGLQFLIQYYNGEERAKGNILERFSAQQFPDLHSELNLSSLELGDSALYFCASSVEGDIQYFGAGTRLSVL.

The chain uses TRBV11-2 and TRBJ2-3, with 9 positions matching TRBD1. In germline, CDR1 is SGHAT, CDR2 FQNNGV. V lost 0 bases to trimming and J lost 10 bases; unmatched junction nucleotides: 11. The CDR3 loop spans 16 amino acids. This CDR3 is CASSLDQQGARRAQYF. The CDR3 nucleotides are TGTGCCAGCAGCTTAGATCAACAGGGGGCGCGACGGGCGCAGTATTTT.

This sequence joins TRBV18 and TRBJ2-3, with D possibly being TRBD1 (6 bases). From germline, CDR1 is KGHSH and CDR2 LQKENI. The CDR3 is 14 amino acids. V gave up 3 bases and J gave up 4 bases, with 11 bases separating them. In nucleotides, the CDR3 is TGTGCCAGCTCACCTCCGACAGGAGCAGATACGCAGTATTTT. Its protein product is CASSPPTGADTQYF.

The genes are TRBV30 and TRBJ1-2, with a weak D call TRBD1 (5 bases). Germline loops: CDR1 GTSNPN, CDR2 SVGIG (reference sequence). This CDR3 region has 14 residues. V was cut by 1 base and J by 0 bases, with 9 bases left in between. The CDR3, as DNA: TGTGCCTGGAGTGGGGACTACTCTAACTATGGCTACACCTTC. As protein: CAWSGDYSNYGYTF.

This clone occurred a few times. CDR3 sequence: CASSLGGAVVNTEAFF. The CDR3 DNA reads as TGTGCCAGCAGCTTGGGGGGGGCGGTTGTGAACACTGAAGCTTTCTTT. The chain combines TRBV5-4 with TRBJ1-1; D may be TRBD1 (6 bases). CDR3 size: 16 residues. V was clipped by 0 bases and J by 0 bases, with 12 bases between them. CDR1 is SGHNT, CDR2 YYREEE, per germline (reference sequence).

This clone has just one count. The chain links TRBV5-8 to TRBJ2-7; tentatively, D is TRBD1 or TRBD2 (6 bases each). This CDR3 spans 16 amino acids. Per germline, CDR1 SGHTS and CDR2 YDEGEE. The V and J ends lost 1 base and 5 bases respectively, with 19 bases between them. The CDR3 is CASSLLEGRGGHEQYF. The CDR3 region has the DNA TGTGCCAGCAGCTTGTTGGAGGGCAGGGGAGGACACGAGCAGTACTTC.

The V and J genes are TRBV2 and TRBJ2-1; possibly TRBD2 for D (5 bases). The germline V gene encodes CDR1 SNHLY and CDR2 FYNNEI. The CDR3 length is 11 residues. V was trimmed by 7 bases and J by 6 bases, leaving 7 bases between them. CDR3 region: CASILANEQFF. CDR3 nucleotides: TGTGCCAGCATCCTAGCCAATGAGCAGTTCTTC.

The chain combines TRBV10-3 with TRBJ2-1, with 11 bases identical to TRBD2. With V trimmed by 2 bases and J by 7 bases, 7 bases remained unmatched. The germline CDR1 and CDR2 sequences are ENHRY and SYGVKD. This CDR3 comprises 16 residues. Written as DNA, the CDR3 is TGTGCCATCAGTGAGCCCGGACTAGCGGGCCTTAATGAGCAGTTCTTC. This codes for CAISEPGLAGLNEQFF.

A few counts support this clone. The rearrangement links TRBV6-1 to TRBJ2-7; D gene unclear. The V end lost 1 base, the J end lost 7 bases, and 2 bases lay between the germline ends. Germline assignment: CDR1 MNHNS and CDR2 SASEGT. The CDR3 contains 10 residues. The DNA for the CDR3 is TGTGCCAGCAGTGAAGAGGAGCAGTACTTC. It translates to CASSEEEQYF.

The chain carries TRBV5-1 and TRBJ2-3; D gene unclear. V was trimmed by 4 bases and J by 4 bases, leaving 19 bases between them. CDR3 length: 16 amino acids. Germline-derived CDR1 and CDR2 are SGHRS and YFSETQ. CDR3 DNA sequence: TGCGCCAGCAGCCAACCCTCCGGTGACACATCAGATACGCAGTATTTT. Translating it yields CASSQPSGDTSDTQYF.